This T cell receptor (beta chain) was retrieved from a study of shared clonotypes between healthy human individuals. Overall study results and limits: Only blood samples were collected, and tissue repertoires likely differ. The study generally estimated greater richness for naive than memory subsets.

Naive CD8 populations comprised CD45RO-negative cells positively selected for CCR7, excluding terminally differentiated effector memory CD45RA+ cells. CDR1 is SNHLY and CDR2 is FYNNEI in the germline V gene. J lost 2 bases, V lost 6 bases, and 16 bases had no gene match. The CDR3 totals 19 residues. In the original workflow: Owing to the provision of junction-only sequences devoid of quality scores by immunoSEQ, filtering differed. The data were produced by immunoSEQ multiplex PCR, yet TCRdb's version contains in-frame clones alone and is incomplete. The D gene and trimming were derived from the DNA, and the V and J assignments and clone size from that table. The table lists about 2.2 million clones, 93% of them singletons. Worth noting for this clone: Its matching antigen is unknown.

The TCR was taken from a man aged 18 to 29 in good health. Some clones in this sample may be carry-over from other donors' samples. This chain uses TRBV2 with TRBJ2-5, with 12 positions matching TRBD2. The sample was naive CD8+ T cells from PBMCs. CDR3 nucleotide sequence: TGTGCCAGCAGGCCCACTCCGGGACTAGCGGGCCCAGGGCAAGAGACCCAGTACTTC. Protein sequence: CASRPTPGLAGPGQETQYF.